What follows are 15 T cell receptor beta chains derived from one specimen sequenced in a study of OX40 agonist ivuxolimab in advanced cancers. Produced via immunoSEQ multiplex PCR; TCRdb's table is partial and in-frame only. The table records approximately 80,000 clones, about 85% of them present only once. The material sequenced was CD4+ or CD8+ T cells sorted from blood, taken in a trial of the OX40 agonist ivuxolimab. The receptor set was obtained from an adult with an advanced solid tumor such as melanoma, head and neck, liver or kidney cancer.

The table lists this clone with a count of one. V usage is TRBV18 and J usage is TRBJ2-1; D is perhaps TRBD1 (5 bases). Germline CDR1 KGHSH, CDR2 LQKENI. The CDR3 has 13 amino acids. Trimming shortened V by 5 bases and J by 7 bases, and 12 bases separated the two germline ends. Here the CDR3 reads CASSEDIRNEQFF. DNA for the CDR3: TGTGCCAGCTCAGAGGACATCCGAAATGAGCAGTTCTTC. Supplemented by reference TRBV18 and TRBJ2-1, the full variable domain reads NAGVMQNPRHLVRRRGQEARLRCSPMKGHSHVYWYRQLPEEGLKFMVYLQKENIIDESGMPKERFSAEFPKEGPSILRIQQVVRGDSAAYFCASSEDIRNEQFFGPGTRLTVL.

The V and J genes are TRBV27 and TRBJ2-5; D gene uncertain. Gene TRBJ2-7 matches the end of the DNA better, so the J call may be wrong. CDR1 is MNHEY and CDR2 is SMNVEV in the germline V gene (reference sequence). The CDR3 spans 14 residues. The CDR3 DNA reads TGTGCCAGCAGTTTATCCGACACCATCTACGAGCAGTACTTC. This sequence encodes CASSLSDTIYEQYF.

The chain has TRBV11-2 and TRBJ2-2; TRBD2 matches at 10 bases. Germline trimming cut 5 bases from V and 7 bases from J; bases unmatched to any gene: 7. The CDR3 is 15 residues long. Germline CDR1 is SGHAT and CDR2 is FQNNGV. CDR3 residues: CASSPGTSAIGELFF. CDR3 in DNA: TGTGCCAGCAGCCCCGGGACTAGCGCCATCGGGGAGCTGTTTTTT. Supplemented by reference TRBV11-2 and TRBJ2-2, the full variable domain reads EAGVAQSPRYKIIEKRQSVAFWCNPISGHATLYWYQQILGQGPKLLIQFQNNGVVDDSQLPKDRFSAERLKGVDSTLKIQPAKLEDSAVYLCASSPGTSAIGELFFGEGSRLTVL.

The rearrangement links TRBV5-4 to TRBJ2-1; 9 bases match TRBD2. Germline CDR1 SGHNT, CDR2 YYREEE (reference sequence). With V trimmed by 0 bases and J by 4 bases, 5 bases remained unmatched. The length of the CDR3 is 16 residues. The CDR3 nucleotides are TGTGCCAGCAGCTTGGGCGGGAGGGGGATTTACAATGAGCAGTTCTTC. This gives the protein CASSLGGRGIYNEQFF.

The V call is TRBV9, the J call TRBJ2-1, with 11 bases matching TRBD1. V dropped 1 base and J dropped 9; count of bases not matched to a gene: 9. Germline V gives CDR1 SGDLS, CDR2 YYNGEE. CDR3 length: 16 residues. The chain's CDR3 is CASSVTGTGGGTEQFF. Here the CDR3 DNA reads TGTGCCAGCAGCGTAACCGGGACAGGGGGAGGTACTGAGCAGTTCTTC.

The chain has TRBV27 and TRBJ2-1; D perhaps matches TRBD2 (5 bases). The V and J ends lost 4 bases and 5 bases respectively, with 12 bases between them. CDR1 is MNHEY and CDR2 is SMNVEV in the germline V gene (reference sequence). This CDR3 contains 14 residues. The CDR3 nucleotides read TGTGCCAGCAGTTCTCTCAGCGGTCACAATGAGCAGTTCTTC. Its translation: CASSSLSGHNEQFF.

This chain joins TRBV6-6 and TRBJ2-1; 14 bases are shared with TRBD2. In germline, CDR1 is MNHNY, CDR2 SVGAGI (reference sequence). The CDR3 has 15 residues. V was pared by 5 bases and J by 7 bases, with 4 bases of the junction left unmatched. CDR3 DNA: TGTGCCAGCAGTACTGGGACTAGCGGGAGAAATGAGCAGTTCTTC. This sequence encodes CASSTGTSGRNEQFF.

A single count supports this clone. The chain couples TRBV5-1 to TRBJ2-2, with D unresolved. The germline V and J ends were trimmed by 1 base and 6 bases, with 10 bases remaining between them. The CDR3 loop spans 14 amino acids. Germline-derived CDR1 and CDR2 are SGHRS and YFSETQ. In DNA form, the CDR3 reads TGCGCCAGCAGCTTGATCCCAGAGGCCGGGGAGCTGTTTTTT. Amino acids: CASSLIPEAGELFF.

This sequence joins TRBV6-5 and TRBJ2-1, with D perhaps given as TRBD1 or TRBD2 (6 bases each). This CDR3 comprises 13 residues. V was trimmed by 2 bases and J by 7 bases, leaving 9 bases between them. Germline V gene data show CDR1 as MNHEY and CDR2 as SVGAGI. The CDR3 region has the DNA TGTGCCAGCAGTTACAAAGGGGGGAATGAGCAGTTCTTC. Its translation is CASSYKGGNEQFF.

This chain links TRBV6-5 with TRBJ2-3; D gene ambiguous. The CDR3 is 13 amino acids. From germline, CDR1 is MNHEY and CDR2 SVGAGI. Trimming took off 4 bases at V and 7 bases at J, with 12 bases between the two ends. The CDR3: CASSSLQLNTQYF. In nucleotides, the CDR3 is TGTGCCAGCAGTTCCCTACAGTTGAATACGCAGTATTTT.

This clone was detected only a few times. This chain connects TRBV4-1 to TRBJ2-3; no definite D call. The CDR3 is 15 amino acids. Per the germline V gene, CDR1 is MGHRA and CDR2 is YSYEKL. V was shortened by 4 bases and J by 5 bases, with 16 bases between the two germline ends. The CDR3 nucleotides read TGCGCCAGCAGCCCCAGGTCGGGTATGGGAGATACGCAGTATTTT. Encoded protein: CASSPRSGMGDTQYF.

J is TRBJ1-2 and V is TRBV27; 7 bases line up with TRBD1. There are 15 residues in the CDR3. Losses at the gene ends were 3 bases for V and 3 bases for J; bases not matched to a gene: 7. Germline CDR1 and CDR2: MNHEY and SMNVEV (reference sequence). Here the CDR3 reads CASSFSSGGDYGYTF. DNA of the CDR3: TGTGCCAGCAGTTTCTCCTCAGGGGGTGACTATGGCTACACCTTC.

The CDR3 loop reads CASRLTSGEYTGELFF. The CDR3 DNA reads as TGTGCCAGTCGTCTTACTAGCGGGGAGTACACCGGGGAGCTGTTTTTT. This rearrangement joins TRBV7-3 to TRBJ2-2; 10 positions agree with TRBD2. CDR1 and CDR2 from the germline V gene are SGHTA and FQGTGA. The CDR3 length is 16 residues. The V segment lost 9 bases and the J segment 3 bases; nucleotides outside the gene matches: 10.

The CDR3 loop reads CASSPPSPKWVLDTQYF. The CDR3 DNA reads as TGTGCCAGCAGCCCCCCCAGTCCCAAGTGGGTTCTAGATACGCAGTATTTT. The rearrangement links TRBV11-3 to TRBJ2-3; no reliable D call. CDR1 SGHNT and CDR2 YENEEA come from the germline V gene. The V and J ends lost 5 bases and 5 bases respectively, with 23 bases between them. This CDR3 contains 17 residues.

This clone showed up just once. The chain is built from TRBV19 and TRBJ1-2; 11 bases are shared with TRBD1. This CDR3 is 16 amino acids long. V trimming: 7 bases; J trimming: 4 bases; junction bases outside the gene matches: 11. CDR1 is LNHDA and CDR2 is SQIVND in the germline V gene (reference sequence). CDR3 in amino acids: CASTIGTGGAFYGYTF. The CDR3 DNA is TGTGCCAGTACTATCGGGACAGGGGGAGCGTTCTATGGCTACACCTTC.